One sample yielded the 22 T cell receptor beta chains listed below, sequenced in a study of OX40 agonist ivuxolimab in advanced cancers. Sequenced by immunoSEQ multiplex PCR; TCRdb stores in-frame clones only, minus some. Here the sample spans about 98,000 clones, approximately 93% being singletons. The sample in question was CD4+ or CD8+ T cells sorted from blood, obtained in a trial of the OX40 agonist ivuxolimab. Every receptor here comes from an adult with an advanced solid tumor such as melanoma, head and neck, liver or kidney cancer.

The rearrangement uses TRBV4-3 and TRBJ1-4; no clear D gene. V was pared by 0 bases and J by 8 bases, with 16 bases between. CDR1 LGHNA and CDR2 YSLEER come from the germline V gene. The CDR3 is 16 residues long. In DNA form, the CDR3 reads TGCGCCAGCAGCCAAGATATCGGGAACGGTCGGGAAAAACTGTTTTTT. As protein: CASSQDIGNGREKLFF.

The chain joins TRBV5-6 to TRBJ2-7; 8 bases are a match to TRBD1. CDR1 and CDR2 (germline): SGHDT, YYEEEE. J was trimmed by 1 base and V by 4 bases; bases with no gene match: 7. The CDR3 runs 15 residues. In nucleotides, the CDR3 is TGTGCCAGCAGCCTGATGAGGACAGGGTCCTACGAGCAGTACTTC. This gives the protein CASSLMRTGSYEQYF. Combining the CDR3 with reference TRBV5-6 and TRBJ2-7 gives the whole variable domain DAGVTQSPTHLIKTRGQQVTLRCSPKSGHDTVSWYQQALGQGPQFIFQYYEEEERQRGNFPDRFSGHQFPNYSSELNVNALLLGDSALYLCASSLMRTGSYEQYFGPGTRLTVT.

This chain connects TRBV15 to TRBJ1-5; D might be TRBD1 (5 bases). The CDR3 is made up of 16 amino acids. Germline V gives CDR1 LNHNV, CDR2 YYDKDF (reference sequence). V was trimmed by 0 bases and J by 7 bases, leaving 16 bases between them. The CDR3 DNA follows: TGTGCCACCAGCAGAGAAAGTCCGGGACTGTACCAGCCCCAGCATTTT. Translating it yields CATSRESPGLYQPQHF.

This chain connects TRBV19 to TRBJ2-6, with D possibly matching TRBD1 (5 bases). The CDR3 contains 15 residues. The V gene lost 1 base and the J gene lost 2 bases, with 6 bases spanning the gap. Per the germline V gene, CDR1 is LNHDA and CDR2 is SQIVND (reference sequence). Here the CDR3 DNA reads TGTGCCAGTAGTATAGTGGGGCCTGGGGCCAACGTCCTGACTTTC. Protein sequence: CASSIVGPGANVLTF.

The J gene is TRBJ1-2, the V gene TRBV6-5; D unresolved. The CDR3 loop spans 12 amino acids. Trimming left V 2 bases short and J 4 bases short, with 5 bases between. Germline assignment: CDR1 MNHEY and CDR2 SVGAGI. The CDR3 coding sequence is TGTGCCAGCAGTTACGGTGCCTATGGCTACACCTTC. Its translation: CASSYGAYGYTF.

The chain links TRBV28 to TRBJ1-2; D is possibly TRBD1 (6 bases). This CDR3 contains 16 residues. Trimming shortened V by 6 bases and J by 5 bases, and 22 bases separated the two germline ends. Germline-derived CDR1 and CDR2 are MDHEN and SYDVKM. The CDR3: CASSSKPGGRVYGYTF. As DNA, the CDR3 is TGTGCCAGCAGCTCAAAACCCGGGGGGCGCGTTTATGGCTACACCTTC.

The V call is TRBV18, the J call TRBJ2-7, with TRBD1 as a possible D gene (6 bases). The germline V gene encodes CDR1 KGHSH and CDR2 LQKENI. CDR3 length: 15 residues. Trimming shortened V by 2 bases and J by 4 bases, and 15 bases separated the two germline ends. The CDR3 region is CASSPYRDTLYEQYF. CDR3 DNA sequence: TGTGCCAGCTCACCATACCGGGACACGCTTTACGAGCAGTACTTC.

The chain couples TRBV5-1 to TRBJ1-4; 8 bases line up with TRBD1. V shed 4 bases, J shed 8 bases, and the junction held 7 bases outside the gene matches. The germline CDR1 and CDR2 sequences are SGHRS and YFSETQ. CDR3 size: 14 residues. CDR3 coding DNA: TGCGCCAGCAGCGTCGGACAGGGTAGGGAAAAACTGTTTTTT. The encoded protein is CASSVGQGREKLFF.

The chain recombines TRBV5-6 with TRBJ1-6; D uncertain. Between the trimmed V and J ends, which lost 3 bases and 10 bases, there was a span of 8 bases. The germline V gene encodes CDR1 SGHDT and CDR2 YYEEEE. The CDR3 covers 12 residues. In nucleotides, the CDR3 is TGTGCCAGCAGCTCACAGTGGTCACCCCTCCACTTT. Its translation is CASSSQWSPLHF.

The V call is TRBV9, the J call TRBJ1-5; D call uncertain. The CDR3 has 15 amino acids. Germline V lookup: CDR1 SGDLS, CDR2 YYNGEE. V was trimmed by 2 bases and J by 5 bases, leaving 14 bases between them. The CDR3 nucleotides read TGTGCCAGCAGCGTGGGGTGGACCAGAGATCAGCCCCAGCATTTT. The encoded protein is CASSVGWTRDQPQHF.

J is TRBJ1-2 and V is TRBV4-1; TRBD1 is a possible D gene (5 bases). V dropped 3 bases and J dropped 7 bases, with 18 bases sitting between them. The germline CDR1 and CDR2 sequences are MGHRA and YSYEKL. The CDR3 loop spans 15 amino acids. CDR3 sequence (DNA): TGCGCCAGCAGCCAGCCGGGGGTGGAGGTTGCTGGCTACACCTTC. Its translation is CASSQPGVEVAGYTF.

This chain uses TRBV18 with TRBJ2-1; 13 bases agree with TRBD2. The CDR3 is 21 amino acids. Trimming took 6 bases from V and 0 from J; bases not matched to a gene: 17. Germline V gives CDR1 KGHSH, CDR2 LQKENI. For the CDR3, the DNA is TGTGCCAGCTCGCCTGCACCGGGACTAGCGGGACTTAGGAGCTCCTACAATGAGCAGTTCTTC. Its protein is CASSPAPGLAGLRSSYNEQFF. Combining the CDR3 with reference TRBV18 and TRBJ2-1 gives the whole variable domain NAGVMQNPRHLVRRRGQEARLRCSPMKGHSHVYWYRQLPEEGLKFMVYLQKENIIDESGMPKERFSAEFPKEGPSILRIQQVVRGDSAAYFCASSPAPGLAGLRSSYNEQFFGPGTRLTVL.

The CDR3 sequence: CASSFYGTGYETQYF. CDR3 in DNA: TGTGCCAGCAGTTTCTATGGGACAGGGTATGAGACCCAGTACTTC. The J gene is TRBJ2-5, the V gene TRBV6-1; 9 nucleotides match TRBD1. Germline CDR1 MNHNS, CDR2 SASEGT. V was clipped by 5 bases and J by 5 bases; unmatched bases: 9. The CDR3 length is 15 residues.

The J gene is TRBJ1-3, the V gene TRBV4-2; 7 bases fit TRBD1. The V gene end was trimmed by 5 bases and the J gene end by 0 bases; junction bases not matched to a gene: 4. This CDR3 is built from 15 residues. The germline V gene has CDR1 LGHNA and CDR2 YNFKEQ. CDR3 protein: CASSVTGPSGNTIYF. The DNA of the CDR3 is TGTGCCAGCAGCGTGACAGGGCCCTCTGGAAACACCATATATTTT.

This chain links TRBV10-3 with TRBJ2-6; D is perhaps TRBD2 (6 bases). The V gene's germline CDR1 is ENHRY and CDR2 SYGVKD. This CDR3 contains 14 residues. Trimming cost V 7 bases and J 3 bases, with 10 bases left between them. The DNA of the CDR3 is TGTGCCATCAACGGGGGAATTGGGGCCAACGTCCTGACTTTC. It encodes CAINGGIGANVLTF.

V is TRBV10-3 and J is TRBJ1-5; D may be TRBD1 (5 bases). The germline V gene has CDR1 ENHRY and CDR2 SYGVKD. Trimming took 4 bases from V and 4 from J, leaving 11 bases between them. CDR3 size: 14 residues. This CDR3 reads CAISAGTQNQPQHF. CDR3 in DNA: TGTGCCATCAGTGCTGGGACTCAGAATCAGCCCCAGCATTTT.

CDR3 residues: CASSLGPAIPWAPQHF. CDR3 DNA sequence: TGTGCCAGCAGCTTAGGACCAGCCATCCCTTGGGCGCCCCAGCATTTT. The chain recombines TRBV7-2 with TRBJ1-5; D remains ambiguous. The germline CDR1 and CDR2 sequences are SGHTA and FQGNSA. The length of the CDR3 is 16 residues. The germline V and J ends were trimmed by 1 base and 9 bases, with 19 bases remaining between them.

This clone appeared a single time. The chain is built from TRBV29-1 and TRBJ1-6; a possible D gene is TRBD1 (6 bases). The CDR3 consists of 13 residues. Germline CDR1 and CDR2: SQVTM and ANQGSEA. V lost 4 bases to trimming and J lost 7 bases, with 11 bases between them. DNA of the CDR3: TGCAGCGTTGCCCCGGACAGAAATTCACCCCTCCACTTT. Its translation is CSVAPDRNSPLHF.

The chain couples TRBV7-9 to TRBJ1-2; no reliable D call. Germline V lookup: CDR1 SEHNR, CDR2 FQNEAQ (reference sequence). V lost 1 base, J lost 4 bases, and 7 bases lay in between. The CDR3 is 13 residues long. CDR3 protein: CASSLGQFYGYTF. CDR3 nucleotides: TGTGCCAGCAGCTTAGGCCAGTTCTATGGCTACACCTTC.

The V gene is TRBV5-1, the J gene TRBJ2-2, with 11 bases matching TRBD2. CDR1 and CDR2 from the germline V gene are SGHRS and YFSETQ. The CDR3 length is 16 residues. With V trimmed by 0 bases and J by 3 bases, 1 base remained unmatched. CDR3 sequence (DNA): TGCGCCAGCAGCTTGGGACTAGCGGGATACACCGGGGAGCTGTTTTTT. Translated, it gives CASSLGLAGYTGELFF.

The chain couples TRBV6-1 to TRBJ2-1; D gene unclear. The V end was cut by 6 bases, the J end by 8 bases, with 17 bases between. CDR1 MNHNS and CDR2 SASEGT come from the germline V gene. The CDR3 runs 14 residues. The CDR3 nucleotides are TGTGCCAGCAGGAGCCTTCCCCGGCCCTATGAGCAGTTCTTC. This codes for CASRSLPRPYEQFF.

The genes are TRBV6-5 and TRBJ1-2; D possibly corresponds to TRBD1 (6 bases). V lost 2 bases to trimming and J lost 3 bases, with 10 bases between them. The CDR3 is made up of 14 amino acids. In germline, CDR1 is MNHEY, CDR2 SVGAGI. The CDR3 DNA follows: TGTGCCAGCAGTTACAGGACAGCGTACTATGGCTACACCTTC. Translation gives CASSYRTAYYGYTF.